The T cell receptor beta chain under discussion was sequenced for a study of technical replicates of blood from a few donors. The ends lost 6 bases at V and 2 bases at J; junction bases unmatched: 13. CDR1 is MDHEN, CDR2 SYDVKM, per germline. This CDR3 region has 16 residues. Produced via immunoSEQ multiplex PCR; TCRdb's table is partial and in-frame only. Of tens of thousands of clones in the sample, nearly 95% were seen once. The sequence was collected from a human donor in good health. Input material: T cells isolated from PBMCs. J is TRBJ2-7 and V is TRBV28, with TRBD2 matching over 7 bases. CDR3 nucleotides: TGTGCCAGCAGCCCCCCCGGACGCGGGAGTACCTACGAGCAGTACTTC. This encodes CASSPPGRGSTYEQYF.